This T cell receptor (beta chain) is from a study of vaccination effects on CD4 cells after COVID-19. For this clone: The target antigen is unknown.

At the end of around 11 days of culture, CD4+ T cells were isolated. Data came from immunoSEQ multiplex PCR; TCRdb stores just in-frame clones and leaves some out. The profile shows about 70,000 clones, approximately 77% of them singletons. The TCR was taken from a human donor who received a COVID-19 vaccine. Sequences were derived from CD4+ T cells from PBMCs cultured without peptide, sampled before COVID-19 vaccination.

CDR3 coding DNA: TGCGCCAGCAGCCAACACACCTCAGGGGGGGATGGCTACACCTTC. Translation gives CASSQHTSGGDGYTF. The genes are TRBV4-1 and TRBJ1-2; TRBD1 matches 7 bases. The CDR3 extends over 15 amino acids. The V and J ends lost 2 bases and 6 bases, in that order; junction bases with no gene match: 9. Germline V gives CDR1 MGHRA, CDR2 YSYEKL.